The sequence of this T cell receptor beta chain was determined in a study of spatial heterogeneity in lung cancer. Time point described: sample taken at primary tumor resection. No cell sorting; template was whole RNA from tumor, lung tissue or PBMC. The library protocol tagged each TCR cDNA with a unique molecular identifier. TCRdb reprocessed the 5' RACE reads with MiXCR, giving one entry per CDR3 protein. Of tens of thousands of distinct CDR3 sequences in the sample, around 13% were seen once. The source is a male donor with early-stage non-small cell lung cancer. Specimen: PBMCs, collected at surgery.

The CDR3 DNA reads as TGTGCCAGCAGCGTCTCGGGGACAGGGGGGAGGGAGCAGTACTTC. Its translation is CASSVSGTGGREQYF. The chain recombines TRBV7-9 with TRBJ2-7; 11 positions agree with TRBD1. Germline CDR1 and CDR2: SEHNR and FQNEAQ (reference sequence). This CDR3 comprises 15 residues. The V segment lost 5 bases and the J segment 7 bases; nucleotides outside the gene matches: 10.